These 25 T cell receptor beta chains were all obtained from the same sample, sequenced in a study of CXCR3-negative and CXCR3-positive naive CD8 T cells. General study results and limits: Naive cells positive for CXCR3 carried more hydrophobic TRB CDR3s than CXCR3-negative ones.

Preparation of TRB cDNA libraries relied on 5' RACE carrying UMI labels. TCRdb re-called the 5' RACE reads and shows each CDR3 protein once, DNA omitted. The sample holds fewer than 90,000 distinct CDR3 sequences. These receptors have no identified antigens. The sequenced material came from naive CXCR3+ CD8+ T cells from blood. The subset was: CD45RO-CCR7+CD27+CD95- naive CD8+ T cells expressing CXCR3 (TNR3+). All receptors come from a human donor in good health. Some clones in this sample may be carry-over from other donors' samples.

The chain employs TRBV7-6 and TRBJ2-2; TCRdb gives TRBD1 as the D gene, but with no DNA this cannot be confirmed. In germline, CDR1 is SGHVS, CDR2 FNYEAQ. This CDR3 comprises 15 residues. The CDR3: CASSLGTGNTGELFF.

The chain joins TRBV6-2 or TRBV6-3 to TRBJ1-1; the D call of TRBD1 rests on TCRdb alone, since no DNA is present to check it. CDR1 is MNHEY and CDR2 is SVGEGT in the germline V gene. The CDR3 extends over 15 amino acids. Here the CDR3 reads CASNLGTGGEGEAFF.

The rearrangement uses TRBV3-1 and TRBJ2-1; TCRdb names TRBD2, which stays unverified in the absence of DNA. This CDR3 is 16 amino acids long. Germline CDR1 reads LGHDT; CDR2 reads YNNKEL (reference sequence). The CDR3 loop reads CASSQEGLAGGNEQFF.

V usage is TRBV7-2 and J usage is TRBJ2-7; without DNA, the TCRdb call of TRBD2 cannot be checked. The CDR3 has 15 residues. CDR1 and CDR2 (germline): SGHTA, FQGNSA. The CDR3 sequence: CASSNPGLADYEQYF.

The rearrangement uses TRBV15 and TRBJ2-7; TCRdb calls TRBD2, which cannot be checked without DNA. Germline V lookup: CDR1 LNHNV, CDR2 YYDKDF (reference sequence). The CDR3 has 14 amino acids. The chain's CDR3 is CATSTGTGSYEQYF.

The genes are TRBV7-2 and TRBJ2-7; TCRdb designates TRBD2, a call that cannot be tested without DNA. CDR1 is SGHTA and CDR2 is FQGNSA in the germline V gene. The CDR3 consists of 14 residues. The CDR3 region is CASSLAGLPFEQYF.

The chain is built from TRBV20-1 and TRBJ2-7. The CDR3 is 12 amino acids. Germline V gives CDR1 DFQATT, CDR2 SNEGSKA (reference sequence). CDR3 residues: CSARKSSYEQYF.

The chain joins TRBV24-1 to TRBJ2-1; TCRdb selects TRBD2, and the lack of DNA leaves this call unchecked. Germline V lookup: CDR1 KGHDR, CDR2 SFDVKD. This CDR3 has 12 residues. CDR3 amino acids: CATSLVPNEQFF.

The J gene is TRBJ2-1, the V gene TRBV6-2 or TRBV6-3. CDR1 MNHEY and CDR2 SVGEGT come from the germline V gene. CDR3 length: 11 residues. CDR3 residues: CASSTNNEQFF.

This sequence joins TRBV4-2 and TRBJ1-1; the D call of TRBD1 rests on TCRdb alone, since no DNA is present to check it. This CDR3 contains 16 residues. Germline CDR1 and CDR2: LGHNA and YNFKEQ. The CDR3 spells CASSQGWRTGATEAFF.

This sequence joins TRBV5-1 and TRBJ1-2. The CDR3 contains 17 residues. CDR1 is SGHRS, CDR2 YFSETQ, per germline. The CDR3 loop is CASSLARGSWANYGYTF.

The chain links TRBV28 to TRBJ2-1; as DNA is missing, the TRBD2 call by TCRdb cannot be tested. This CDR3 spans 14 amino acids. Germline CDR1 is MDHEN and CDR2 is SYDVKM. CDR3 residues: CASTPTRLIYEQFF.

The V gene is TRBV28, the J gene TRBJ2-7; there is no DNA to check the TCRdb D call of TRBD2. Looked up from germline, CDR1 is MDHEN and CDR2 is SYDVKM. The CDR3 runs 14 residues. CDR3 residues: CASSSRGVAYEQYF.

The chain employs TRBV4-2 and TRBJ1-5. The CDR3 consists of 15 residues. Germline V lookup: CDR1 LGHNA, CDR2 YNFKEQ. This CDR3 is CASSQGRGGNQPQHF.

This sequence joins TRBV29-1 and TRBJ2-7. The CDR3 runs to 13 residues. Germline assignment: CDR1 SQVTM and CDR2 ANQGSEA. CDR3 loop: CSVVQNLSYEQYF.

The J gene is TRBJ1-4, the V gene TRBV7-9. From germline, CDR1 is SEHNR and CDR2 FQNEAQ (reference sequence). The CDR3 length is 11 residues. CDR3 in amino acids: CASSLNEKLFF.

The V gene is TRBV29-1, the J gene TRBJ2-1; the TRBD1 assignment by TCRdb is unverifiable without DNA. The CDR3 covers 17 residues. Germline V lookup: CDR1 SQVTM, CDR2 ANQGSEA. The CDR3 spells CSVEAPLWGNSVNEQFF.

V and J are TRBV15 and TRBJ1-6. Looked up from germline, CDR1 is LNHNV and CDR2 is YYDKDF (reference sequence). The CDR3 is 15 residues long. The CDR3 loop is CATSRYSGVGSPLHF.

V is TRBV12-3 or TRBV12-4 and J is TRBJ1-3; TCRdb proposes TRBD1, but this gene call is untestable without DNA. The CDR3 has 12 amino acids. CDR3 sequence reads: CASGDSGNTIYF.

The gene calls are TRBV4-2 and TRBJ1-2; the TRBD1 assignment by TCRdb is unverifiable without DNA. The germline CDR1 and CDR2 sequences are LGHNA and YNFKEQ. This CDR3 has 15 amino acids. This CDR3 reads CASSQDARGVGGYTF.

The rearrangement uses TRBV28 and TRBJ2-1; the TCRdb call, TRBD1, lacks DNA for checking. The CDR3 consists of 16 residues. Looked up from germline, CDR1 is MDHEN and CDR2 is SYDVKM. The CDR3 sequence: CASSLGWAPRPNEQFF.

This chain uses TRBV28 with TRBJ2-1; TCRdb picks TRBD2, but there is no DNA to check that call. The CDR3 extends over 15 amino acids. The germline V gene encodes CDR1 MDHEN and CDR2 SYDVKM. CDR3 in amino acids: CASRSGLAGYNEPFF.

The chain recombines TRBV29-1 with TRBJ2-7. The germline V gene encodes CDR1 SQVTM and CDR2 ANQGSEA. The CDR3 has 11 residues. CDR3 loop: CSVELNYEQYF.

The genes are TRBV5-1 and TRBJ2-7; the TRBD1 assignment by TCRdb is unverifiable without DNA. Germline CDR1 and CDR2: SGHRS and YFSETQ. This CDR3 has 12 residues. The CDR3 sequence is CASSPGFYEQYF. The whole variable domain, remainder taken from reference TRBV5-1 and TRBJ2-7, is KAGVTQTPRYLIKTRGQQVTLSCSPISGHRSVSWYQQTPGQGLQFLFEYFSETQRNKGNFPGRFSGRQFSNSRSEMNVSTLELGDSALYLCASSPGFYEQYFGPGTRLTVT.

The chain employs TRBV5-1 and TRBJ2-7; TCRdb's D gene call, TRBD1, goes unchecked for lack of DNA. CDR1 SGHRS and CDR2 YFSETQ come from the germline V gene. There are 15 residues in the CDR3. CDR3 in amino acids: CASSGGRGYSYEQYF.